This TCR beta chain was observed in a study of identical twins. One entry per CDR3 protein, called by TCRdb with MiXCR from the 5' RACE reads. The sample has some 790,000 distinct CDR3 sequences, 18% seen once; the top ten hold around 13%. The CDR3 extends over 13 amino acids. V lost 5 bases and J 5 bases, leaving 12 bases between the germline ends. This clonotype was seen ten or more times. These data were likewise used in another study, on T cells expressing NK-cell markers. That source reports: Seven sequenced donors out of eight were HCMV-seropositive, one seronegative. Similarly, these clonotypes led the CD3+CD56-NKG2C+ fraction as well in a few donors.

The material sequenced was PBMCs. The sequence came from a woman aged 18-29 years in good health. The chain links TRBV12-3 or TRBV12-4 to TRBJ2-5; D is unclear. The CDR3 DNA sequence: TGTGCCAGCAGTCTAAACCTACGGGAGACCCAGTACTTC. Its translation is CASSLNLRETQYF.